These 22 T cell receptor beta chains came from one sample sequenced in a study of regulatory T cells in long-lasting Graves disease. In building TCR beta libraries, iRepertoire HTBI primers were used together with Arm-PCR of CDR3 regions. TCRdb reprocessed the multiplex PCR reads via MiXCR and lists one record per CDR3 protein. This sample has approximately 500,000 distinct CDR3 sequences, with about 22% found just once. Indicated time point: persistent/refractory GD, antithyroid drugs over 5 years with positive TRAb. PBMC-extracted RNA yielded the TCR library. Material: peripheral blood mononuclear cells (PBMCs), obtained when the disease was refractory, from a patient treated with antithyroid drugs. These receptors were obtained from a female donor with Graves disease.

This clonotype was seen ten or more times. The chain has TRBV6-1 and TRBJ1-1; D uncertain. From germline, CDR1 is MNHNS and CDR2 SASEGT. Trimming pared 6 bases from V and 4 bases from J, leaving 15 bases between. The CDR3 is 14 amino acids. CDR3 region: CASSVVGESTEAFF. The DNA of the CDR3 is TGTGCCAGCAGCGTAGTTGGGGAGAGCACTGAAGCTTTCTTT.

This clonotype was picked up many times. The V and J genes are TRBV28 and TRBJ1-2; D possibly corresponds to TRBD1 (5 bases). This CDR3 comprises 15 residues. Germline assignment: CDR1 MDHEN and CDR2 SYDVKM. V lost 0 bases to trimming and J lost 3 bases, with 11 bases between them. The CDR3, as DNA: TGTGCCAGCAGTTTATGGGCAGTCAGGGACTATGGCTACACCTTC. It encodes CASSLWAVRDYGYTF.

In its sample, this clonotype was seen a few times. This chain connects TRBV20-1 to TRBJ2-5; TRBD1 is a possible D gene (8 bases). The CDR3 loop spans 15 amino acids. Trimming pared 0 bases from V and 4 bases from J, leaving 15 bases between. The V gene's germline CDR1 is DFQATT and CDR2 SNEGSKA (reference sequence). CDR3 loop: CSARDGTGGVETQYF. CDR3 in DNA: TGCAGTGCTAGAGATGGCACAGGGGGGGTAGAGACCCAGTACTTC.

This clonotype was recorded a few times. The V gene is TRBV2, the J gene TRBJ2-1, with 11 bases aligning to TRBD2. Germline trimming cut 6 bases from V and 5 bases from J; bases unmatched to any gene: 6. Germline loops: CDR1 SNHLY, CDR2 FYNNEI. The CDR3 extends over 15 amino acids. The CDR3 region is CASSGTSGGNNEQFF. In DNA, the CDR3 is TGTGCCAGCAGCGGGACTAGCGGAGGTAACAATGAGCAGTTCTTC.

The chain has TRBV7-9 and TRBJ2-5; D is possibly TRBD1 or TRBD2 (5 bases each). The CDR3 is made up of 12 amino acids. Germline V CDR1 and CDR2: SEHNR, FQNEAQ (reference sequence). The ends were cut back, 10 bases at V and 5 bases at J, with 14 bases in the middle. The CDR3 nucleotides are TGTGCCACCTCACGAGGGGTCGAGACCCAGTACTTC. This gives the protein CATSRGVETQYF.

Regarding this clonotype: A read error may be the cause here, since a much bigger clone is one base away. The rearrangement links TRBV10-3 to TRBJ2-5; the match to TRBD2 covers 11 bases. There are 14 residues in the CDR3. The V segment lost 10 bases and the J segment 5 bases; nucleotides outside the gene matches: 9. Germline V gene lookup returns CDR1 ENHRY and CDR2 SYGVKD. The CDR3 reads CATRGLAEGETQYF. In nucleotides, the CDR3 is TGTGCCACCAGGGGACTAGCGGAGGGGGAGACCCAGTACTTC.

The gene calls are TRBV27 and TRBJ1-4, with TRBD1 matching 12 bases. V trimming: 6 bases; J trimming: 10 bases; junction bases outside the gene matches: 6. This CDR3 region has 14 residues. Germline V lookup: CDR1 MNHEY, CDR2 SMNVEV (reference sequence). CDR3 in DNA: TGTGCCAGCAGGCCGGGACAGGGGGCGAGAAAACTGTTTTTT. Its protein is CASRPGQGARKLFF. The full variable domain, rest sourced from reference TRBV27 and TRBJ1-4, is EAQVTQNPRYLITVTGKKLTVTCSQNMNHEYMSWYRQDPGLGLRQIYYSMNVEVTDKGDVPEGYKVSRKEKRNFPLILESPSPNQTSLYFCASRPGQGARKLFFGSGTQLSVL.

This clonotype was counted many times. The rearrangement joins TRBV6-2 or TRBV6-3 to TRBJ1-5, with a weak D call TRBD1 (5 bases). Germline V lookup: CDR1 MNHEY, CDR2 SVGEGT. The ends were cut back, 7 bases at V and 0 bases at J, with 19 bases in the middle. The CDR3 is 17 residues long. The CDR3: CASKTLGTAYSNQPQHF. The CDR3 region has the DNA TGTGCCAGCAAGACCCTAGGGACGGCTTATAGCAATCAGCCCCAGCATTTT.

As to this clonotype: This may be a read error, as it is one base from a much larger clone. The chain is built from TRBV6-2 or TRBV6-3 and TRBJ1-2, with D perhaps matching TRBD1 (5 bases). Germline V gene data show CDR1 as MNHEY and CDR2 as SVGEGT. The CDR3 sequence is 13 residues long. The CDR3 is CAGSYGGRGGYTF. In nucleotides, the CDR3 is TGTGCCGGCAGTTACGGGGGAAGGGGTGGCTACACCTTC.

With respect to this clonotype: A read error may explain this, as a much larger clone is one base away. The CDR3 region is CASGGRGGRNGSYTF. In nucleotides, the CDR3 is TGTGCCAGCGGCGGGCGGGGGGGAAGGAATGGAAGCTACACCTTC. The chain recombines TRBV11-3 with TRBJ1-2; perhaps TRBD1 as D (5 bases). There are 15 residues in the CDR3. CDR1 is SGHNT and CDR2 is YENEEA in the germline V gene. V was trimmed by 8 bases and J by 9 bases, leaving 25 bases between them.

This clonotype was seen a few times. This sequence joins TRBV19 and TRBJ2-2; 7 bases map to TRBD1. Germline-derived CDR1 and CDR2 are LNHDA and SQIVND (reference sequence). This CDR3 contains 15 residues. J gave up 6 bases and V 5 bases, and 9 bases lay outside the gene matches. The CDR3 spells CASSPTIQGAGELFF. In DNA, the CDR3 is TGTGCCAGTAGTCCCACGATTCAGGGGGCCGGGGAGCTGTTTTTT.

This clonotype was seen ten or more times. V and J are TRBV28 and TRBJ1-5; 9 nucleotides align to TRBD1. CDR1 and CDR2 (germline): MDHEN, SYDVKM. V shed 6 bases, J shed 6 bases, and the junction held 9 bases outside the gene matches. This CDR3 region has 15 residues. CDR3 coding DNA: TGTGCCAGCAGCCCCGGGACAGGGTTTGCTCAGCCCCAGCATTTT. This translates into CASSPGTGFAQPQHF.

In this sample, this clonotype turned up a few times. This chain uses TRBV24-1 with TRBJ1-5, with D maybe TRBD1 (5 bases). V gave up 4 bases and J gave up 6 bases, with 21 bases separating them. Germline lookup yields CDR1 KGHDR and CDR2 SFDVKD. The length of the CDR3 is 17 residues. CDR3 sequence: CATSDSRRGGVGQPQHF. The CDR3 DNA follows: TGTGCCACCAGTGACTCCCGTCGCGGGGGAGTTGGTCAGCCCCAGCATTTT.

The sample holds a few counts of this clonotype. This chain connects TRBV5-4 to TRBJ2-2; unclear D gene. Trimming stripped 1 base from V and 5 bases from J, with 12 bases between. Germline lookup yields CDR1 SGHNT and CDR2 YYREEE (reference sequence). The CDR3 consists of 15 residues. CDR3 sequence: CASSLTSDLTGELFF. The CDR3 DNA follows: TGTGCCAGCAGCTTGACGTCAGATCTTACCGGGGAGCTGTTTTTT.

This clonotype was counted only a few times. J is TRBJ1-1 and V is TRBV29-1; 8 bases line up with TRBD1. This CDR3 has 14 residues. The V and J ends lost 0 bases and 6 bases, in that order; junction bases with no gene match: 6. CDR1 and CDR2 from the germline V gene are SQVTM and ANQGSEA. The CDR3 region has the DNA TGCAGCGTTGAAGAAATAGACAGGGGCCCTGAAGCTTTCTTT. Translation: CSVEEIDRGPEAFF. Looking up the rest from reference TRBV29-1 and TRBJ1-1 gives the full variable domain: SAVISQKPSRDICQRGTSLTIQCQVDSQVTMMFWYRQQPGQSLTLIATANQGSEATYESGFVIDKFPISRPNLTFSTLTVSNMSPEDSSIYLCSVEEIDRGPEAFFGQGTRLTVV.

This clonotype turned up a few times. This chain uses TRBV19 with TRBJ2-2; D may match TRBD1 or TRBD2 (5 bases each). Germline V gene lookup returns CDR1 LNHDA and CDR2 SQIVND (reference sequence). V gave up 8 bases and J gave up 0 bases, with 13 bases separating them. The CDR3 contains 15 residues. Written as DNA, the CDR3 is TGTGCCAGTGGGTTTTGGGGGACGAACACCGGGGAGCTGTTTTTT. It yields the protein CASGFWGTNTGELFF.

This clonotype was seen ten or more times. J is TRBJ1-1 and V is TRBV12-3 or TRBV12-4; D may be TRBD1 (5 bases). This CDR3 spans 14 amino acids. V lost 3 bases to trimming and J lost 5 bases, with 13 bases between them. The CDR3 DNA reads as TGTGCCAGCAGTTTTGGGGCCCGTGGGACTGAAGCTTTCTTT. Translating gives CASSFGARGTEAFF.

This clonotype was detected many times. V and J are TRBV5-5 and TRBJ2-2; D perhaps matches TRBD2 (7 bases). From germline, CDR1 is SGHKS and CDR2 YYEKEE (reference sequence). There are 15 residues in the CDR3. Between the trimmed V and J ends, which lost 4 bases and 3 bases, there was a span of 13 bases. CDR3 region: CASSPPGGDTGELFF. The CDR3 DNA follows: TGTGCCAGCAGCCCTCCGGGGGGCGACACCGGGGAGCTGTTTTTT.

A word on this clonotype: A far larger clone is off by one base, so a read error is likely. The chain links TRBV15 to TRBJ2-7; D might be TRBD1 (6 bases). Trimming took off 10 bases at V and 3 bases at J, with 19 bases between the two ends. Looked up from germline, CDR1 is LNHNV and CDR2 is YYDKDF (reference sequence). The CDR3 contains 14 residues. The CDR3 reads CASSKPRGNYEQYF. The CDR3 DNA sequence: TGTGCCAGCAGTAAGCCAAGGGGGAACTACGAGCAGTACTTC.

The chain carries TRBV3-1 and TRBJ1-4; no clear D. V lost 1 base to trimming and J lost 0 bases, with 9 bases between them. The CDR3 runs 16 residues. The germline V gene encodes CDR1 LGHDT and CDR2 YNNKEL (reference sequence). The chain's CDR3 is CASSQGPGSTNEKLFF. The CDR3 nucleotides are TGTGCCAGCAGCCAAGGGCCGGGATCAACTAATGAAAAACTGTTTTTT.

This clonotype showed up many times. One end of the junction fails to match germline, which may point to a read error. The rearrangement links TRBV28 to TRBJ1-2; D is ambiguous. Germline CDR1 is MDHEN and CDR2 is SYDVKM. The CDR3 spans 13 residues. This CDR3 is CVSTIGRNYGYTF. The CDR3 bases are TGTGTCAGCACCATTGGACGGAACTATGGCTACACCTTC.

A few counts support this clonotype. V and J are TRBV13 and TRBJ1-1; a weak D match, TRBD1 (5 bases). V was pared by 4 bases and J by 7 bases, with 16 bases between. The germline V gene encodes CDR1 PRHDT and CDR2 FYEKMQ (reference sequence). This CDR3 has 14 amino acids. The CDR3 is CASSSYSRRGEAFF. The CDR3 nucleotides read TGTGCCAGCAGCTCGTACTCCCGGAGGGGTGAAGCTTTCTTT. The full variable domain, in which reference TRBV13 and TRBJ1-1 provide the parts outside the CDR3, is AAGVIQSPRHLIKEKRETATLKCYPIPRHDTVYWYQQGPGQDPQFLISFYEKMQSDKGSIPDRFSAQQFSDYHSELNMSSLELGDSALYFCASSSYSRRGEAFFGQGTRLTVV.